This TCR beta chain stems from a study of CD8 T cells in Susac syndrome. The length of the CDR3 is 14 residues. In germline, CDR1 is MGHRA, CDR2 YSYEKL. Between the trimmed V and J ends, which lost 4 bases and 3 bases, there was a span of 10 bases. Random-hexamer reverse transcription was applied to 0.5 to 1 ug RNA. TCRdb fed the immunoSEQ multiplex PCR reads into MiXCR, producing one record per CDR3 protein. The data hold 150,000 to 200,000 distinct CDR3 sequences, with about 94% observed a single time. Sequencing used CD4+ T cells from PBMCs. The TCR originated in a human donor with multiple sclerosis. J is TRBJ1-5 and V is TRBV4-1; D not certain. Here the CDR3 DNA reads TGCGCCAGCAGCCGATACCTGGACAATCAGCCCCAGCATTTT. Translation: CASSRYLDNQPQHF.